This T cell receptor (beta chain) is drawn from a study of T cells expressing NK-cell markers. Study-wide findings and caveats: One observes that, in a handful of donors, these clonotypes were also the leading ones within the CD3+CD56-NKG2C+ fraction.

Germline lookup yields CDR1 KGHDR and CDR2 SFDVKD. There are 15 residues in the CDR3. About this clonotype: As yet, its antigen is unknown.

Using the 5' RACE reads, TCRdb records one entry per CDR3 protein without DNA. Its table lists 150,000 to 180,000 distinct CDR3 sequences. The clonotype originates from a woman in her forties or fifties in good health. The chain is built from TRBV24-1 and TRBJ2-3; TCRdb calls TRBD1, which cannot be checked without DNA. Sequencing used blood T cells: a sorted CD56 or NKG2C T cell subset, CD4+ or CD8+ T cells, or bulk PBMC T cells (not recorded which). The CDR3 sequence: CATSAGETSTDTQYF.